This TCR beta chain was identified during a study of CD8 T cells in Susac syndrome. V was trimmed by 4 bases and J by 4 bases, leaving 19 bases between them. In germline, CDR1 is SGHDN, CDR2 FVKESK. The CDR3 extends over 16 amino acids. Random hexamers were used to reverse transcribe the RNA input (roughly 0.5 to 1 ug). It was immunoSEQ multiplex PCR that amplified TCR beta CDR3 across 54 Vbeta and 13 Jbeta. TCRdb passed the immunoSEQ multiplex PCR reads through MiXCR, listing each CDR3 protein once. This sample has approximately 160,000 distinct CDR3 sequences, with about 93% found just once. The chain employs TRBV14 and TRBJ1-1; D possibly corresponds to TRBD1 (6 bases). Sequences were obtained from CD4+ T cells from PBMCs. This receptor was taken from a human donor in good health. This chain's CDR3 is CASSPRSRGLGTEAFF. The CDR3 bases are TGTGCCAGCAGCCCCCGTTCCCGGGGGCTGGGCACTGAAGCTTTCTTT.